The 18 T cell receptor beta chains below come from one sample, sequenced in a study of blood T cell repertoires in COVID-19. Method: immunoSEQ multiplex PCR; TCRdb's copy keeps in-frame clones and lacks some. The sample holds roughly 400,000 clones, roughly 87% seen once. Input material: PBMCs or T cells enriched from blood (not recorded which). The receptors were gathered from a woman aged 40 to 50 with acute COVID-19.

The rearrangement joins TRBV29-1 to TRBJ1-1; 7 bases are a match to TRBD1. V gave up 6 bases and J gave up 1 base; unmatched junction bases: 5. Germline V gene sequence: CDR1 SQVTM, CDR2 ANQGSEA. This CDR3 has 13 amino acids. DNA for the CDR3: TGCAGCGTGGAAAGGACAGGGAACACTGAAGCTTTCTTT. This codes for CSVERTGNTEAFF.

CDR3 sequence: CASSFLLGDEQYF. The CDR3, as DNA: TGTGCCAGCAGCTTTCTATTGGGAGACGAGCAGTACTTC. This sequence joins TRBV7-9 and TRBJ2-7, with a possible D match to TRBD2 (5 bases). The CDR3 extends over 13 amino acids. Germline CDR1 and CDR2: SEHNR and FQNEAQ (reference sequence). Trimming shortened V by 3 bases and J by 5 bases, and 11 bases separated the two germline ends.

This clone came up a few times. The chain joins TRBV5-4 to TRBJ2-2; D might be TRBD2 (6 bases). Trimming left V 4 bases short and J 6 bases short, with 10 bases between. Germline-derived CDR1 and CDR2 are SGHNT and YYREEE (reference sequence). The CDR3 contains 13 residues. This CDR3 reads CASSRLVSGELFF. In DNA form, the CDR3 reads TGTGCCAGCAGCCGACTAGTATCCGGGGAGCTGTTTTTT.

The chain carries TRBV9 and TRBJ1-1, with D possibly being TRBD1 (6 bases). Germline values: CDR1 SGDLS, CDR2 YYNGEE. The length of the CDR3 is 13 residues. The V end lost 4 bases, the J end lost 7 bases, and 14 bases lay between the germline ends. The DNA for the CDR3 is TGTGCCAGCAGCCGAGCGGGGGGCATTGAAGCTTTCTTT. It specifies CASSRAGGIEAFF.

The CDR3 loop is CASSLGPGGPSEQFF. CDR3 DNA: TGTGCCAGCAGCTTAGGACCGGGGGGGCCCTCTGAGCAGTTCTTC. J is TRBJ2-1 and V is TRBV13; 8 nucleotides agree with TRBD2. Germline-derived CDR1 and CDR2 are PRHDT and FYEKMQ (reference sequence). The CDR3 consists of 15 residues. Germline trimming cut 0 bases from V and 9 bases from J; bases unmatched to any gene: 7. The full variable domain, its missing parts supplied by reference TRBV13 and TRBJ2-1, is AAGVIQSPRHLIKEKRETATLKCYPIPRHDTVYWYQQGPGQDPQFLISFYEKMQSDKGSIPDRFSAQQFSDYHSELNMSSLELGDSALYFCASSLGPGGPSEQFFGPGTRLTVL.

The chain couples TRBV9 to TRBJ1-1; 9 nucleotides agree with TRBD1. CDR1 is SGDLS, CDR2 YYNGEE, per germline. The junction had 10 bases not matched to a gene; V was cut back by 9 bases and J by 7 bases. The CDR3 is made up of 13 amino acids. The CDR3: CATNRDRDHEAFF. The CDR3 DNA is TGTGCCACCAACCGGGACAGGGACCATGAAGCTTTCTTT.

The chain links TRBV5-6 to TRBJ2-1; a weak D match, TRBD2 (7 bases). Between the trimmed V and J ends, which lost 3 bases and 9 bases, there was a span of 13 bases. The CDR3 is made up of 13 amino acids. In germline, CDR1 is SGHDT, CDR2 YYEEEE. CDR3 in DNA: TGTGCCAGCAGCTGGGGGGGCTTCGGTGAGCAGTTCTTC. It codes for CASSWGGFGEQFF. Full variable domain (rest looked up from reference TRBV5-6 and TRBJ2-1): DAGVTQSPTHLIKTRGQQVTLRCSPKSGHDTVSWYQQALGQGPQFIFQYYEEEERQRGNFPDRFSGHQFPNYSSELNVNALLLGDSALYLCASSWGGFGEQFFGPGTRLTVL.

The sample holds one count of this clone. As DNA, the CDR3 is TGTGCCAGCAGTGAACTGGGCCCAGGGAAACAAGAAGCTTTCTTT. It specifies CASSELGPGKQEAFF. The V call is TRBV25-1, the J call TRBJ1-1; possibly TRBD1 for D (5 bases). The CDR3 length is 15 residues. Germline loops: CDR1 MGHDK, CDR2 SYGVNS. Trimming removed 2 bases from V and 8 bases from J, with 18 bases in between.

The chain recombines TRBV7-7 with TRBJ2-3; 8 bases match TRBD1. CDR1 is SSHAT and CDR2 is FNYEAQ in the germline V gene (reference sequence). The CDR3 loop spans 16 amino acids. With 5 bases clipped from V and 5 bases from J, the junction kept 12 bases outside the gene matches. This chain's CDR3 is CASSLNPTGAGDTQYF. Written as DNA, the CDR3 is TGTGCCAGCAGCCTGAACCCGACAGGGGCGGGAGATACGCAGTATTTT.

Written as DNA, the CDR3 is TGCGCCAGCAGCCAAGATGTGGGGGGATGGCAGCCCCAGCATTTT. Its translation is CASSQDVGGWQPQHF. The genes are TRBV4-1 and TRBJ1-5; D may be TRBD1 (5 bases). The CDR3 sequence is 15 residues long. Looked up from germline, CDR1 is MGHRA and CDR2 is YSYEKL. With 0 bases removed from V and 7 bases from J, the gap between germline ends came to 13 bases.

The chain carries TRBV9 and TRBJ1-2, with 7 bases identical to TRBD1. V was pared by 4 bases and J by 7 bases, with 7 bases of the junction left unmatched. The germline CDR1 and CDR2 sequences are SGDLS and YYNGEE. This CDR3 is 13 amino acids long. The DNA of the CDR3 is TGTGCCAGCAGCCCCCGGTACAGGGGTGGCTACACCTTC. Protein sequence: CASSPRYRGGYTF.

The chain couples TRBV25-1 to TRBJ1-4; the D gene is possibly TRBD1 (5 bases). Per germline, CDR1 MGHDK and CDR2 SYGVNS. V shed 0 bases and J shed 8 bases, with 16 bases lying between them. This CDR3 has 16 residues. CDR3 nucleotides: TGTGCCAGCAGTGAATATATGGCAGGGCCCGGCGAAAAACTGTTTTTT. It yields the protein CASSEYMAGPGEKLFF.

The chain uses TRBV7-9 and TRBJ1-3; 8 nucleotides agree with TRBD1. V lost 6 bases to trimming and J lost 7 bases; unmatched junction nucleotides: 5. The CDR3 contains 13 residues. From germline, CDR1 is SEHNR and CDR2 FQNEAQ (reference sequence). The CDR3 DNA sequence: TGTGCCAGCAGTTCACAGGGGGTCAACACCATATATTTT. Translation gives CASSSQGVNTIYF. The entire variable domain, with the rest obtained from reference TRBV7-9 and TRBJ1-3, is as follows: DTGVSQNPRHKITKRGQNVTFRCDPISEHNRLYWYRQTLGQGPEFLTYFQNEAQLEKSRLLSDRFSAERPKGSFSTLEIQRTEQGDSAMYLCASSSQGVNTIYFGEGSWLTVV.

This clone was seen just once. This chain connects TRBV5-1 to TRBJ2-7; D call uncertain. Germline CDR1 is SGHRS and CDR2 is YFSETQ. Trimming cost V 5 bases and J 3 bases, with 18 bases left between them. This CDR3 comprises 15 residues. In DNA, the CDR3 is TGCGCCAGCAGATTCCGCGGCGGAACTAACTACGAGCAGTACTTC. Translated, it gives CASRFRGGTNYEQYF.

This chain joins TRBV18 and TRBJ1-1, with unresolved D. In germline, CDR1 is KGHSH, CDR2 LQKENI. This CDR3 contains 15 residues. V gave up 4 bases and J gave up 1 base, with 13 bases separating them. The CDR3 region has the DNA TGTGCCAGCTCACTACAGAAGGCGTCGAACACTGAAGCTTTCTTT. Amino acid sequence: CASSLQKASNTEAFF.

The chain joins TRBV6-6 to TRBJ2-3; tentative D call: TRBD1 (5 bases). V lost 8 bases and J 0 bases, leaving 15 bases between the germline ends. This CDR3 is built from 15 residues. Germline values: CDR1 MNHNY, CDR2 SVGAGI (reference sequence). The CDR3 spells CASGAVVRSTDTQYF. CDR3 nucleotides: TGTGCCAGCGGGGCGGTCGTAAGAAGCACAGATACGCAGTATTTT.

The J gene is TRBJ2-2, the V gene TRBV19; TRBD1 matches 7 bases. The CDR3 runs to 15 residues. With 5 bases clipped from V and 5 bases from J, the junction kept 8 bases outside the gene matches. Germline V gene data show CDR1 as LNHDA and CDR2 as SQIVND (reference sequence). The CDR3 DNA reads as TGTGCCAGTAGTCTGGGGACAGTTCGGACCGGGGAGCTGTTTTTT. Its protein product is CASSLGTVRTGELFF.

The chain is built from TRBV18 and TRBJ1-1, with a weak D call TRBD1 (5 bases). V lost 2 bases, J lost 2 bases, and 18 bases lay in between. This CDR3 region has 17 residues. Looked up from germline, CDR1 is KGHSH and CDR2 is LQKENI. The CDR3 coding sequence is TGTGCCAGCTCACCAATGTCAGGGTTGGGGTCCAACACTGAAGCTTTCTTT. Its translation: CASSPMSGLGSNTEAFF.